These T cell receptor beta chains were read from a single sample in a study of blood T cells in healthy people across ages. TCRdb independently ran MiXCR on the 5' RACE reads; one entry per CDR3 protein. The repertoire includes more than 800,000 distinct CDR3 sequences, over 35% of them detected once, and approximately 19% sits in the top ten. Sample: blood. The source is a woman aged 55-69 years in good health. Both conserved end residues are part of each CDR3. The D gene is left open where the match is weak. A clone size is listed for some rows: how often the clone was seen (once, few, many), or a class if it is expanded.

TGTGCCAGCAGCTTAAACGGCAGGTTTTCACGCACGGGAGTAGAGACCCAGTACTTC	CASSLNGRFSRTGVETQYF	NA	TRBV12-3/TRBV12-4	TRBJ2-5	NA
TGCGCCAGCAGCGCGACAGGGAATTGGTCCTACGAGCAGTACTTC	CASSATGNWSYEQYF	NA	TRBV5-1	TRBJ2-7	TRBD1
TGCGCCAGCAGCTTGGGGGATAGATGGCTGTTTTTT	CASSLGDRWLFF	NA	TRBV5-1	TRBJ2-2	NA
TGTGCCATCAGTGTCAACAGGGAGATAGGCTACACCTTC	CAISVNREIGYTF	few	TRBV10-3	TRBJ1-2	NA
TGCGCCAGCAGCCAAGGACTACTTTTGCAGTTCTTC	CASSQGLLLQFF	few	TRBV4-1	TRBJ2-1	NA
TGCAGTGCTAGAGACCTCAGCGGGAGTGGAGGGACCCAGTACTTC	CSARDLSGSGGTQYF	NA	TRBV20-1	TRBJ2-5	TRBD2
TGTGCCAGCAGCCAATCGACCGGGTACGGAGACTACGAGCAGTACTTC	CASSQSTGYGDYEQYF	NA	TRBV4-2	TRBJ2-7	NA
TGTGCCAGCAGTTCTCCGGGACAGCTTTACTCCTACAATGAGCAGTTCTTC	CASSSPGQLYSYNEQFF	few	TRBV12-3/TRBV12-4	TRBJ2-1	TRBD1
TGCAGCGTTGGTCAACTAGCGGGAGGGTACGAGCAGTACTTC	CSVGQLAGGYEQYF	few	TRBV29-1	TRBJ2-7	TRBD2
TGTGCCATCAGTGAGTCCGGGGGAGCGGACGTCAATGAGCAGTTCTTC	CAISESGGADVNEQFF	few	TRBV10-3	TRBJ2-1	NA
TGCGCCAGCGGGAACGGGGCCCCCTACGAGCAGTACTTC	CASGNGAPYEQYF	NA	TRBV5-1	TRBJ2-7	NA
TGTGCCAGCTCACCTAAGCCGGACGTAGGCTCCTACGAGCAGTACTTC	CASSPKPDVGSYEQYF	NA	TRBV18	TRBJ2-7	NA
TGTGCCAGCAGTGCTACCGGGACACACTCCTACAATGAGCAGTTCTTC	CASSATGTHSYNEQFF	NA	TRBV7-8	TRBJ2-1	NA
TGTGCCAGCAAGTGGACTTCCGGCGGGACCCAGTACTTC	CASKWTSGGTQYF	few	TRBV27	TRBJ2-5	NA
TGTGCCAGCATTCGGGCTAGCGGGAGGGCAGAGACCCAGTACTTC	CASIRASGRAETQYF	NA	TRBV2	TRBJ2-5	TRBD2
TGCAGTGCCTGGGACACCCGCTCCTACGAGCAGTACTTC	CSAWDTRSYEQYF	NA	TRBV20-1	TRBJ2-7	NA
TGCAGTGCTTCCATCGAGGGCTTCGAGGCCAGCACAGATACGCAGTATTTT	CSASIEGFEASTDTQYF	NA	TRBV20-1	TRBJ2-3	NA
TGTGCCAGCAGCCAGCACCTGGACCCCAACAATGAGCAGTTCTTC	CASSQHLDPNNEQFF	NA	TRBV7-9	TRBJ2-1	NA
TGCAGTGCTAGAACGGGACTAGCGGGAGTGTCAGATACGCAGTATTTT	CSARTGLAGVSDTQYF	NA	TRBV20-1	TRBJ2-3	TRBD2
TGCAGTGCTAGAGATCCGGGACAGGGACTCTACGAGCAGTACTTC	CSARDPGQGLYEQYF	NA	TRBV20-1	TRBJ2-7	TRBD1
TGTGCCACCAACGGGCAGGGAACAGATACGCAGTATTTT	CATNGQGTDTQYF	NA	TRBV24-1	TRBJ2-3	NA
TGCAGCGTTGCGCCCACAGATACGCAGTATTTT	CSVAPTDTQYF	NA	TRBV29-1	TRBJ2-3	NA
TGTGCCAGCAGCCAAGGGATCACTCCCGGCGACGAGCAGTACTTC	CASSQGITPGDEQYF	NA	TRBV3-1	TRBJ2-7	NA